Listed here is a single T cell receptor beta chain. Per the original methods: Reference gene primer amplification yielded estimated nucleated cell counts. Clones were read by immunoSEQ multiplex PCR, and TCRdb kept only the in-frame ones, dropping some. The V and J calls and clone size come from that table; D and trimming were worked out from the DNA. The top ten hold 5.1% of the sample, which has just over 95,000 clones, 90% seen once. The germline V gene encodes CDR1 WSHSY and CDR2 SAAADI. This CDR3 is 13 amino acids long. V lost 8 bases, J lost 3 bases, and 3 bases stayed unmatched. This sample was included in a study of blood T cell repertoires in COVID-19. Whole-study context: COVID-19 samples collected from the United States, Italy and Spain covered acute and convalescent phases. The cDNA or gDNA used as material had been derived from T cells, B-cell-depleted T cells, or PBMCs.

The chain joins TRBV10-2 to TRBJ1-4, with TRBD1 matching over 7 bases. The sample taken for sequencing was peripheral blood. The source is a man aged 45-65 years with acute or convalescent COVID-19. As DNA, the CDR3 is TGCGCCAGCGAACAGGGGCCTAATGAAAAACTGTTTTTT. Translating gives CASEQGPNEKLFF.